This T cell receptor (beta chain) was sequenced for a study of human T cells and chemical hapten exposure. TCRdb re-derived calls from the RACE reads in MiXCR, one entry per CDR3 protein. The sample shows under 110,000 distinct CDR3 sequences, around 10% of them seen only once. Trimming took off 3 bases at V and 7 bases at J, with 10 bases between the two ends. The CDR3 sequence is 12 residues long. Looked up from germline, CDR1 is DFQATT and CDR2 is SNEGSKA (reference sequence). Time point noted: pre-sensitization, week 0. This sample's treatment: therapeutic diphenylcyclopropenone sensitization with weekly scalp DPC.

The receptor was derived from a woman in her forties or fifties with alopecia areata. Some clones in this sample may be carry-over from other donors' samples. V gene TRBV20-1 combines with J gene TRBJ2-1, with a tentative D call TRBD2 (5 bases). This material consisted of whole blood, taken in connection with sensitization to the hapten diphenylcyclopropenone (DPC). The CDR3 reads CSASERTNEQFF. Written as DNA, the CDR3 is TGCAGTGCTAGTGAGCGGACTAATGAGCAGTTCTTC.